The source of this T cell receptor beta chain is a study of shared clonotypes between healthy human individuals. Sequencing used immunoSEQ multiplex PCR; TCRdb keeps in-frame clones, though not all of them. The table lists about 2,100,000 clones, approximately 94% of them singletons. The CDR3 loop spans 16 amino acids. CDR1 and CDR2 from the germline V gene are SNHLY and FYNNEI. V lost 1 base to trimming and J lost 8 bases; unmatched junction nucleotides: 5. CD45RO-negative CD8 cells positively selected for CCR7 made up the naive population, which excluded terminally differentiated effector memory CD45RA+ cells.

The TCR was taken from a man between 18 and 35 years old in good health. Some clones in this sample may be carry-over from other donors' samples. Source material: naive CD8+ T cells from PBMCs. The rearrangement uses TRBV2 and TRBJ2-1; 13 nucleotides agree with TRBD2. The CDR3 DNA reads TGTGCCAGCAGTGAAGAACTAGCGGGAGGGCCCTATGAGCAGTTCTTC. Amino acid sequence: CASSEELAGGPYEQFF.